These 21 T cell receptor beta chains came from one sample sequenced in a study of blood T cell repertoires in COVID-19. Measured with immunoSEQ multiplex PCR; TCRdb has only the in-frame clones, and not every one. The sample yields some 150,000 clones, 87% seen once. Sequencing was carried out using peripheral blood. Receptors originate from a woman aged 60-75 years who had recovered from COVID-19.

This chain connects TRBV5-1 to TRBJ1-3; 7 nucleotides match TRBD1. From germline, CDR1 is SGHRS and CDR2 YFSETQ. The CDR3 contains 16 residues. V was pared by 4 bases and J by 0 bases, with 7 bases of the junction left unmatched. The CDR3 spells CASSVGTVSSGNTIYF. The CDR3, as DNA: TGCGCCAGCAGCGTGGGGACAGTCAGCTCTGGAAACACCATATATTTT.

The chain links TRBV5-1 to TRBJ2-5, with 11 bases fitting TRBD2. CDR3 length equals 15 residues. Germline V CDR1 and CDR2: SGHRS, YFSETQ. Trimming cost V 4 bases and J 2 bases; bases outside gene matches: 4. As DNA, the CDR3 is TGCGCCAGCAGCCAGTGGACTAGCGGGCAAGAGACCCAGTACTTC. This codes for CASSQWTSGQETQYF.

The chain employs TRBV19 and TRBJ1-1; the match to TRBD1 covers 11 bases. The V gene end was trimmed by 10 bases and the J gene end by 7 bases; junction bases not matched to a gene: 8. The CDR3 runs to 13 residues. CDR1 and CDR2 from the germline V gene are LNHDA and SQIVND (reference sequence). The CDR3 is CATRDRGTNEAFF. DNA for the CDR3: TGTGCCACTCGGGACAGGGGGACAAATGAAGCTTTCTTT.

The sample holds one count of this clone. This chain connects TRBV14 to TRBJ1-2; D is unresolved. This CDR3 has 15 residues. Per germline, CDR1 SGHDN and CDR2 FVKESK. Trimming stripped 3 bases from V and 5 bases from J, with 16 bases between. The CDR3 protein is CASSHNWGGNYGYTF. DNA of the CDR3: TGTGCCAGCAGCCATAATTGGGGAGGAAATTATGGCTACACCTTC. Full variable domain (outside the CDR3, taken from reference TRBV14 and TRBJ1-2): EAGVTQFPSHSVIEKGQTVTLRCDPISGHDNLYWYRRVMGKEIKFLLHFVKESKQDESGMPNNRFLAERTGGTYSTLKVQPAELEDSGVYFCASSHNWGGNYGYTFGSGTRLTVV.

J is TRBJ2-7 and V is TRBV5-6, with 9 bases aligning to TRBD2. Germline V gene lookup returns CDR1 SGHDT and CDR2 YYEEEE. The CDR3 spans 16 residues. The trim removed 3 bases at V and 3 bases at J, leaving 10 bases unmatched. CDR3 loop: CASSSSGSGGLYEQYF. In nucleotides, the CDR3 is TGTGCCAGCAGCTCCAGCGGAAGCGGGGGGCTCTACGAGCAGTACTTC.

In this sample, this clone turned up a few times. This chain joins TRBV30 and TRBJ1-4; 9 bases fit TRBD1. Per germline, CDR1 GTSNPN and CDR2 SVGIG (reference sequence). This CDR3 comprises 15 residues. After removal of 3 bases from V and 8 bases from J, the junction contained 10 bases not matched to a gene. The DNA of the CDR3 is TGTGCCTGGAGGCCTAACAGGGGGCAAGAGGAAAAACTGTTTTTT. This translates into CAWRPNRGQEEKLFF.

The rearrangement joins TRBV2 to TRBJ2-5, with 7 bases lining up with TRBD1. V shed 4 bases and J 1 base; nucleotides not matched to a gene: 6. This CDR3 region has 15 residues. Germline CDR1 is SNHLY and CDR2 is FYNNEI. The CDR3 loop reads CASSVTGSIQETQYF. In DNA form, the CDR3 reads TGTGCCAGCAGTGTGACAGGGAGCATCCAAGAGACCCAGTACTTC.

This chain links TRBV28 with TRBJ1-5; D unresolved. Deletions cut 6 bases from V and 9 bases from J, with 12 bases between. The germline gives CDR1 MDHEN, CDR2 SYDVKM. The CDR3 spans 12 residues. In DNA form, the CDR3 reads TGTGCCAGCAGCGCGGGTGGGCGGCCCCAGCATTTT. Its translation is CASSAGGRPQHF.

V usage is TRBV3-1 (or the pseudogene TRBV3-2) and J usage is TRBJ1-6, with TRBD1 identical over 8 bases. Germline trimming cut 6 bases from V and 4 bases from J; bases unmatched to any gene: 2. The CDR3 runs 14 residues. CDR1 and CDR2 from the germline V gene are LGHDT and YNNKEL (reference sequence). As DNA, the CDR3 is TGTGCCAGCAGTACAGGGGGATATAATTCACCCCTCCACTTT. Its translation is CASSTGGYNSPLHF.

This rearrangement joins TRBV6-6 to TRBJ2-5; tentatively, D is TRBD1 (5 bases). CDR3 length: 18 residues. Deletions cut 5 bases from V and 2 bases from J, with 24 bases between. The germline V gene has CDR1 MNHNY and CDR2 SVGAGI (reference sequence). CDR3 in DNA: TGTGCCAGCAGTCCTAACCATAGGCAGGGTGCCCGACAAGAGACCCAGTACTTC. Amino acids: CASSPNHRQGARQETQYF.

This chain joins TRBV5-1 and TRBJ2-5, with a tentative D call TRBD1 (5 bases). The CDR3 contains 13 residues. V lost 5 bases to trimming and J lost 2 bases, with 10 bases between them. Per germline, CDR1 SGHRS and CDR2 YFSETQ. The CDR3 DNA follows: TGCGCCAGCAGAGGACACGAACAAGAGACCCAGTACTTC. This codes for CASRGHEQETQYF. The entire variable domain, with the rest obtained from reference TRBV5-1 and TRBJ2-5, is as follows: KAGVTQTPRYLIKTRGQQVTLSCSPISGHRSVSWYQQTPGQGLQFLFEYFSETQRNKGNFPGRFSGRQFSNSRSEMNVSTLELGDSALYLCASRGHEQETQYFGPGTRLLVL.

This CDR3 reads CASSPGQGLGEQYF. CDR3 DNA: TGCGCCAGCAGCCCAGGACAGGGGCTGGGCGAGCAGTACTTC. The chain combines TRBV4-3 with TRBJ2-7, with 9 bases matching TRBD1. This CDR3 region has 14 residues. Germline-derived CDR1 and CDR2 are LGHNA and YSLEER. V dropped 4 bases and J dropped 6; count of bases not matched to a gene: 7.

This clone was observed once. The chain couples TRBV28 to TRBJ2-1; TRBD1 aligns across 11 bases. Germline values: CDR1 MDHEN, CDR2 SYDVKM. Unmatched junction bases numbered 8, after V lost 1 base and J lost 3 bases. CDR3 size: 18 residues. The CDR3 DNA sequence: TGTGCCAGCAGTTTATTCGTGGCTGGGACAGGGGGCTACAATGAGCAGTTCTTC. Translation: CASSLFVAGTGGYNEQFF.

J is TRBJ2-4 and V is TRBV21-1; the DNA was not compared with TRBD2, the D call given in the table. TRBV21-1 has pseudogene status. This CDR3 has 18 residues. CDR3 region: CASSLVAGGHVTKNIQYF. In DNA form, the CDR3 reads TGTGCCAGCAGTCTAGTAGCGGGGGGGCATGTAACCAAAAACATTCAGTACTTC.

This clone is a singleton in its sample. The chain couples TRBV10-2 to TRBJ2-3, with TRBD2 matching 8 bases. Unmatched junction bases numbered 7, after V lost 4 bases and J lost 1 base. CDR1 is WSHSY and CDR2 is SAAADI in the germline V gene. The CDR3 has 16 residues. The CDR3 DNA is TGCGCCAGCAGTGTCGGGGGGGCTGGTGGCACAGATACGCAGTATTTT. This gives the protein CASSVGGAGGTDTQYF.

This clone has just a few counts. This sequence joins TRBV27 and TRBJ1-5, with unresolved D. Trimming pared 0 bases from V and 4 bases from J, leaving 4 bases between. Germline CDR1 MNHEY, CDR2 SMNVEV (reference sequence). The CDR3 totals 13 residues. In DNA, the CDR3 is TGTGCCAGCAGTTTATCTTATAATCAGCCCCAGCATTTT. It is translated as CASSLSYNQPQHF.

CDR3 coding DNA: TGCAGTGCTACTGATCCCGACAGGGTAGATGAAAAACTGTTTTTT. It specifies CSATDPDRVDEKLFF. The rearrangement joins TRBV20-1 to TRBJ1-4; 7 nucleotides agree with TRBD1. The CDR3 covers 15 residues. Trimming cost V 4 bases and J 6 bases; bases outside gene matches: 11. Germline loops: CDR1 DFQATT, CDR2 SNEGSKA (reference sequence).

V and J are TRBV25-1 and TRBJ1-3; no definite D call. The germline CDR1 and CDR2 sequences are MGHDK and SYGVNS. V lost 3 bases to trimming and J lost 0 bases, with 6 bases between them. CDR3 length: 14 amino acids. DNA for the CDR3: TGTGCCAGCAGTGACACAATCTCTGGAAACACCATATATTTT. This codes for CASSDTISGNTIYF.

The chain links TRBV7-9 to TRBJ1-6, with D perhaps TRBD1 (6 bases). The ends were cut back, 5 bases at V and 10 bases at J, with 15 bases in the middle. Germline V gene sequence: CDR1 SEHNR, CDR2 FQNEAQ (reference sequence). This CDR3 has 14 amino acids. The CDR3 nucleotides read TGTGCCAGCAGCCCCATACAGGGATCGTCACCCCTCCACTTT. Translated, it gives CASSPIQGSSPLHF.

This chain links TRBV4-2 with TRBJ2-7; 11 bases agree with TRBD1. Trimming cost V 2 bases and J 6 bases; bases outside gene matches: 9. Germline CDR1 is LGHNA and CDR2 is YNFKEQ. This CDR3 region has 16 residues. The CDR3 nucleotides read TGTGCCAGCAGCCAAAACGGACAGGGGGCTCTGGGCGAGCAGTACTTC. Its translation: CASSQNGQGALGEQYF.

DNA of the CDR3: TGTGCCAGCTCGACGGGGGGCGCCGGGGATCAGCCCCAGCATTTT. Amino acids: CASSTGGAGDQPQHF. The J gene is TRBJ1-5, the V gene TRBV9; D possibly corresponds to TRBD1 (6 bases). This CDR3 contains 15 residues. From germline, CDR1 is SGDLS and CDR2 YYNGEE. V lost 7 bases to trimming and J lost 5 bases, with 19 bases between them.